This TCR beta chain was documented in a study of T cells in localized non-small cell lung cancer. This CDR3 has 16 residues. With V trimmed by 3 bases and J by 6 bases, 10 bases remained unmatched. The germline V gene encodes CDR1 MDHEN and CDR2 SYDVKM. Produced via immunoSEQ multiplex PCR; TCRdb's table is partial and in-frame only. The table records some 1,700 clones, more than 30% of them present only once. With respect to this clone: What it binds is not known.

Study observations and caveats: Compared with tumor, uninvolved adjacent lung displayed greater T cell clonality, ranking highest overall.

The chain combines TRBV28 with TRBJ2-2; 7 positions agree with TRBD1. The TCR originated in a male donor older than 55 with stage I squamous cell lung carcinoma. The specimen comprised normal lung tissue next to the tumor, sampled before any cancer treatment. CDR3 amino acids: CASSLVGQVGPGELFF. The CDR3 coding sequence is TGTGCCAGCAGTTTGGTTGGACAGGTGGGCCCCGGGGAGCTGTTTTTT. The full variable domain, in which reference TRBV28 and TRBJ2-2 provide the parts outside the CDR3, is DVKVTQSSRYLVKRTGEKVFLECVQDMDHENMFWYRQDPGLGLRLIYFSYDVKMKEKGDIPEGYSVSREKKERFSLILESASTNQTSMYLCASSLVGQVGPGELFFGEGSRLTVL.